A single sample gave rise to the 7 T cell receptor beta chains below, sequenced in a study of shared clonotypes between healthy human individuals. Profiling relied on immunoSEQ multiplex PCR, and the TCRdb table lists in-frame clones only, not all of them. The table includes around 1.4 million clones, approximately 98.5% detected once. Sequencing was done on a sample of naive CD4+ T cells sorted from blood. Subset in this sample: CD45RA+ positively selected. The receptors stem from a young man in good health.

This clone was detected only once. The rearrangement uses TRBV21-1 and TRBJ2-7; the DNA was not compared with TRBD2, the D call given in the table. TRBV21-1 has pseudogene status. This CDR3 is built from 15 residues. CDR3: CASSKGSGRGREQYF. The CDR3 DNA reads TGTGCCAGCAGCAAAGGTAGCGGGAGAGGTCGCGAGCAGTACTTC.

The genes are TRBV29-1 and TRBJ2-7; 10 nucleotides agree with TRBD2. Germline lookup yields CDR1 SQVTM and CDR2 ANQGSEA. This CDR3 contains 15 residues. Trimming removed 1 base from V and 3 bases from J; junction bases left unmatched: 6. CDR3 bases: TGCAGCGTTGAAGCAGGGCTAGCGGGAGTCTACGAGCAGTACTTC. Translating gives CSVEAGLAGVYEQYF.

Concerning this clone itself: Within the sample, other DNA sequences also encode this same CDR3. The chain combines TRBV5-4 with TRBJ2-1; TRBD2 aligns across 10 bases. The germline V gene has CDR1 SGHNT and CDR2 YYREEE (reference sequence). J was trimmed by 6 bases and V by 0 bases; bases with no gene match: 3. This CDR3 spans 15 amino acids. The CDR3 loop reads CASSLGLAGLNEQFF. CDR3 nucleotides: TGTGCCAGCAGCTTGGGACTAGCGGGTCTCAATGAGCAGTTCTTC. Drawing the rest from reference TRBV5-4 and TRBJ2-1, the complete variable domain is ETGVTQSPTHLIKTRGQQVTLRCSSQSGHNTVSWYQQALGQGPQFIFQYYREEENGRGNFPPRFSGLQFPNYSSELNVNALELDDSALYLCASSLGLAGLNEQFFGPGTRLTVL.

The V call is TRBV9, the J call TRBJ2-1, with 7 bases identical to TRBD2. With V trimmed by 0 bases and J by 5 bases, 20 bases remained unmatched. This CDR3 region has 20 residues. Per germline, CDR1 SGDLS and CDR2 YYNGEE. The CDR3 loop is CASSVATSSGGSWGDNEQFF. DNA for the CDR3: TGTGCCAGCAGCGTAGCTACAAGCTCCGGCGGGAGTTGGGGGGACAATGAGCAGTTCTTC. Complete variable domain (other parts from reference TRBV9 and TRBJ2-1): DSGVTQTPKHLITATGQRVTLRCSPRSGDLSVYWYQQSLDQGLQFLIQYYNGEERAKGNILERFSAQQFPDLHSELNLSSLELGDSALYFCASSVATSSGGSWGDNEQFFGPGTRLTVL.

V and J are TRBV6-1 and TRBJ2-7, with 10 bases fitting TRBD2. J gave up 6 bases and V 6 bases, and 8 bases lay outside the gene matches. The germline CDR1 and CDR2 sequences are MNHNS and SASEGT. CDR3 length: 14 residues. CDR3 in amino acids: CASRGTSVGGEQYF. CDR3 DNA: TGTGCCAGCAGGGGGACTAGCGTCGGAGGCGAGCAGTACTTC.

As concerns this clone: Other DNA sequences in this specimen translate into the identical CDR3. The chain recombines TRBV11-2 with TRBJ2-7; D remains ambiguous. Germline V gene data show CDR1 as SGHAT and CDR2 as FQNNGV. Trimming removed 6 bases from V and 4 bases from J, with 7 bases in between. The CDR3 has 11 amino acids. The CDR3 region has the DNA TGTGCCAGCAGTCCCGCGTACGAGCAGTACTTC. Protein: CASSPAYEQYF.

This clone was found once. The chain recombines TRBV18 with TRBJ1-5; D gene uncertain. Trimming stripped 6 bases from V and 8 bases from J, with 11 bases between. This CDR3 is built from 12 residues. Germline V gives CDR1 KGHSH, CDR2 LQKENI. This CDR3 is CASSTLREPQHF. CDR3 DNA sequence: TGTGCCAGCTCCACGTTAAGGGAGCCCCAGCATTTT.